The present entry profiles one TCR beta chain with its context. TCRdb's copy holds only in-frame clones and misses some; the assay was immunoSEQ multiplex PCR. The repertoire consists of just over 300,000 clones, with about 87% occurring once and the leading ten covering just under 9%. The data were obtained in a study of blood T cell repertoires in COVID-19. Enrollees, roughly 18 to 90 years old, lived in about two dozen US areas. The CDR3 contains 12 residues. The V gene lost 3 bases and the J gene lost 8 bases, with 8 bases spanning the gap. In germline, CDR1 is MDHEN, CDR2 SYDVKM. The receptor was derived from a woman aged 18-29 years who had recovered from COVID-19. The sequenced material came from PBMCs or T cells enriched from blood (not recorded which). This rearrangement joins TRBV28 to TRBJ2-1; D call uncertain. CDR3 region: CASSFLADEQFF. The DNA for the CDR3 is TGTGCCAGCAGTTTTCTGGCCGATGAGCAGTTCTTC.